Each of the 4 T cell receptor beta chains below was sequenced from the same sample in a study of T cell responses to AZD1222 COVID-19 vaccine. Data came from immunoSEQ multiplex PCR; TCRdb stores just in-frame clones and leaves some out. The sample records about 120,000 clones, 92% being singletons. This specimen was peripheral blood, taken 28 days after the second AZD1222 dose. The receptors here all came from an adult who received the AZD1222 COVID-19 vaccine.

This chain joins TRBV3-1 (or the pseudogene TRBV3-2) and TRBJ1-1; D remains unclear. Trimming took off 1 base at V and 7 bases at J, with 16 bases between the two ends. The germline V gene encodes CDR1 LGHDT and CDR2 YNNKEL (reference sequence). The CDR3 has 15 residues. CDR3 residues: CASSQGSMDDLEAFF. The CDR3 DNA reads TGTGCCAGCAGCCAAGGAAGCATGGACGACCTTGAAGCTTTCTTT.

In this sample, this clone turned up once. The chain employs TRBV7-2 and TRBJ1-6; 9 nucleotides match TRBD1. Germline CDR1 and CDR2: SGHTA and FQGNSA. V trimming: 10 bases; J trimming: 7 bases; junction bases outside the gene matches: 2. The CDR3 is 12 amino acids. CDR3 sequence reads: CATGTGNSPLHF. In DNA, the CDR3 is TGTGCCACCGGGACAGGGAATTCACCCCTCCACTTT.

This rearrangement joins TRBV5-4 to TRBJ2-5; 7 bases match TRBD2. CDR3 size: 15 residues. Germline loops: CDR1 SGHNT, CDR2 YYREEE (reference sequence). Germline trimming cut 3 bases from V and 0 bases from J; bases unmatched to any gene: 5. The CDR3 sequence is CASSSLRGDQETQYF. The CDR3 DNA follows: TGTGCCAGCAGCTCTCTCCGGGGGGACCAAGAGACCCAGTACTTC.

This sequence joins TRBV10-3 and TRBJ2-7, with D possibly TRBD1 on 5 matching bases. The length of the CDR3 is 11 residues. Trimming stripped 3 bases from V and 11 bases from J, with 11 bases between. CDR1 is ENHRY, CDR2 SYGVKD, per germline. The CDR3 bases are TGTGCCATCAGTGATGGGGCCTCGGAGTACTTC. It codes for CAISDGASEYF.